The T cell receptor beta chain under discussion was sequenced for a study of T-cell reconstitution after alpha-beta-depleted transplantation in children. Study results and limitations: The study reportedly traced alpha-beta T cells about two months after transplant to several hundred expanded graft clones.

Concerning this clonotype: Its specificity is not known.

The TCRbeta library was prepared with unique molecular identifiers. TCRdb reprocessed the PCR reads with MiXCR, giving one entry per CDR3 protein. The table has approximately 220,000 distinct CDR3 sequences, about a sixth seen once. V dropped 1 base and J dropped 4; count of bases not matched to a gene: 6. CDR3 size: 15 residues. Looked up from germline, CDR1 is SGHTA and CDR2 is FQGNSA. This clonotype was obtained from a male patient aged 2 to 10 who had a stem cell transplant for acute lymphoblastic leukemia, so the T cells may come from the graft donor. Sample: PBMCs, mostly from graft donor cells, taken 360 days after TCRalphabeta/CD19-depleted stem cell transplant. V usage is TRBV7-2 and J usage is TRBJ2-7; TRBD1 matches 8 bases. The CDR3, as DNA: TGTGCCAGCAGCTTAGATCCGGACAGGGCATACGAGCAGTACTTC. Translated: CASSLDPDRAYEQYF. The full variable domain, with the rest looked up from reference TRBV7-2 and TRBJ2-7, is GAGVSQSPSNKVTEKGKDVELRCDPISGHTALYWYRQSLGQGLEFLIYFQGNSAPDKSGLPSDRFSAERTGGSVSTLTIQRTQQEDSAVYLCASSLDPDRAYEQYFGPGTRLTVT.